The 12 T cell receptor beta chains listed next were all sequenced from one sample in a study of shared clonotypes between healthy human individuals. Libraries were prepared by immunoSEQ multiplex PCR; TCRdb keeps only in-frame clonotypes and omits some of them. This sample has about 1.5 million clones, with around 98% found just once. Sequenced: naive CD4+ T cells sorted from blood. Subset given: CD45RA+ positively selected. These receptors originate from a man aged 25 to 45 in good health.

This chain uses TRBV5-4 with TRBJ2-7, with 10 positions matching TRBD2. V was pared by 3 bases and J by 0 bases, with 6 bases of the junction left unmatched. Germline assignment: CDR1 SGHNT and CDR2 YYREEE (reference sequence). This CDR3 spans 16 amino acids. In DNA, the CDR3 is TGTGCCAGCAGCTCCAATAGCGGGAGGACCTCCTACGAGCAGTACTTC. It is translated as CASSSNSGRTSYEQYF. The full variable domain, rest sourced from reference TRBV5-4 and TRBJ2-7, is ETGVTQSPTHLIKTRGQQVTLRCSSQSGHNTVSWYQQALGQGPQFIFQYYREEENGRGNFPPRFSGLQFPNYSSELNVNALELDDSALYLCASSSNSGRTSYEQYFGPGTRLTVT.

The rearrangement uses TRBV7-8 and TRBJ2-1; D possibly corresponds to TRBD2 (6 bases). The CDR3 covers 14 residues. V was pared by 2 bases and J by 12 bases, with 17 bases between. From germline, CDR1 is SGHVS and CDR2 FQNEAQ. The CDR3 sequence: CASSLLERVSSQFF. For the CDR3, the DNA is TGTGCCAGCAGCTTATTGGAGCGGGTGTCCTCGCAGTTCTTC. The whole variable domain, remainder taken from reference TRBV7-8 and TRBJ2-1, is GAGVSQSPRYKVAKRGQDVALRCDPISGHVSLFWYQQALGQGPEFLTYFQNEAQLDKSGLPSDRFFAERPEGSVSTLKIQRTQQEDSAVYLCASSLLERVSSQFFGPGTRLTVL.

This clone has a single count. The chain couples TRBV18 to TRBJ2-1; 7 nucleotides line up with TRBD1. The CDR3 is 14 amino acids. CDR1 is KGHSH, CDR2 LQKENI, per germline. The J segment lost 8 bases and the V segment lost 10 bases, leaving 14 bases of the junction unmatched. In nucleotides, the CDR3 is TGTGCCAACACGCAGGGGGTAGCTTCGGATGAGCAGTTCTTC. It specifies CANTQGVASDEQFF.

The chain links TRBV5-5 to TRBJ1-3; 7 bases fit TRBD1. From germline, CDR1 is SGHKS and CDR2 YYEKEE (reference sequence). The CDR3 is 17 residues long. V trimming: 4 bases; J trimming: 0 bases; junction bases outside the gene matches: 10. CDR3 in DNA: TGTGCCAGCAGCCCGAGGACAGGACACGTCTCTGGAAACACCATATATTTT. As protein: CASSPRTGHVSGNTIYF.

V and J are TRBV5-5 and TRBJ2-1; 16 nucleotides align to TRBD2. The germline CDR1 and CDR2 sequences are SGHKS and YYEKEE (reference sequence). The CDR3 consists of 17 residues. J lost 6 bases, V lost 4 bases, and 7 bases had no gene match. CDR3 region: CASSPGLAGGLGNEQFF. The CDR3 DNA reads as TGTGCCAGCAGCCCGGGACTAGCGGGAGGGCTCGGCAATGAGCAGTTCTTC.

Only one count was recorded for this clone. The CDR3 bases are TGTGCCACCAGCAGAGGGGGGAGGTACTACGAGCAGTACTTC. The encoded protein is CATSRGGRYYEQYF. J is TRBJ2-7 and V is TRBV15, with D tentatively TRBD2 (6 bases). CDR1 and CDR2 from the germline V gene are LNHNV and YYDKDF (reference sequence). The V end was cut by 1 base, the J end by 3 bases, with 10 bases between. The CDR3 spans 14 residues.

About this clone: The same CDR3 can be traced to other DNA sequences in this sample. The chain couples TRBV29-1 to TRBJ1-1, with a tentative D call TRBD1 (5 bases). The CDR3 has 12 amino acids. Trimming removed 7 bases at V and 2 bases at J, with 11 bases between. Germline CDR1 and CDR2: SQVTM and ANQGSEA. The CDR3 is CSAGTANTEAFF. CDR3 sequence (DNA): TGCAGCGCTGGGACCGCTAACACTGAAGCTTTCTTT.

CDR3 amino acids: CASSSPGSGLTEAFF. In DNA form, the CDR3 reads TGTGCCAGCAGTTCTCCCGGGTCCGGGCTCACTGAAGCTTTCTTT. J is TRBJ1-1 and V is TRBV5-4, with no clear D. Germline CDR1 SGHNT, CDR2 YYREEE (reference sequence). This CDR3 has 15 amino acids. V lost 5 bases to trimming and J lost 4 bases, with 18 bases between them. Together with reference TRBV5-4 and TRBJ1-1, the CDR3 gives the full variable domain: ETGVTQSPTHLIKTRGQQVTLRCSSQSGHNTVSWYQQALGQGPQFIFQYYREEENGRGNFPPRFSGLQFPNYSSELNVNALELDDSALYLCASSSPGSGLTEAFFGQGTRLTVV.

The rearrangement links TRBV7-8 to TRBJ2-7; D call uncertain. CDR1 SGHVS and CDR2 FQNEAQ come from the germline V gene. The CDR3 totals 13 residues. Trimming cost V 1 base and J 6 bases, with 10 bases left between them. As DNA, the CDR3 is TGTGCCAGCAGCTTAGTTACGTGGGGCGAGCAGTACTTC. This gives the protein CASSLVTWGEQYF.

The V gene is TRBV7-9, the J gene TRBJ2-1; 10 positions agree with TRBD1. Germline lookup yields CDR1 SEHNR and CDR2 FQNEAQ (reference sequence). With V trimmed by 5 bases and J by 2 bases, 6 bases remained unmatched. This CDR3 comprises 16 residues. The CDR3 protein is CASSPWGQGTYNEQFF. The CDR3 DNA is TGTGCCAGCAGCCCCTGGGGACAGGGGACCTACAATGAGCAGTTCTTC.

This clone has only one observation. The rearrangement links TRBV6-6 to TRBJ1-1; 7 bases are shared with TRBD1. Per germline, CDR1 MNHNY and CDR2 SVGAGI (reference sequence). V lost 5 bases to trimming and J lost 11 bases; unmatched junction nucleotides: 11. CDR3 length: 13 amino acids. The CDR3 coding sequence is TGTGCCAGCAGTCTCTCCCGGGACAGACGGGCTTTCTTT. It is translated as CASSLSRDRRAFF.

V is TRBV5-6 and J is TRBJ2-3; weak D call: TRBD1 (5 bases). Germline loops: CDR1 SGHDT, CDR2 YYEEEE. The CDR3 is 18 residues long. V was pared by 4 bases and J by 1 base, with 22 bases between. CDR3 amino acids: CASSPYPSVGVGTDTQYF. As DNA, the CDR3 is TGTGCCAGCAGCCCATACCCCAGTGTAGGGGTGGGCACAGATACGCAGTATTTT.